This T cell receptor (beta chain) is from a study of identical twins. Whole-study findings and limits: Conclusions relied on cross-sectional statistical analysis, not following the same donors. Memory repertoires lacked the insertion deficit that abundant cord blood beta clonotypes showed.

From the 5' RACE reads, TCRdb called clonotypes with MiXCR, one entry per CDR3 protein. The sample lists fewer than 450,000 distinct CDR3 sequences, approximately 8.7% seen once, with under 9.5% in the top ten. There are many counts of this clonotype. Its antigen is unidentified. This CDR3 is built from 13 residues. Per the germline V gene, CDR1 is SQVTM and CDR2 is ANQGSEA. V dropped 8 bases and J dropped 7 bases, with 20 bases sitting between them. Sequences were obtained from naive T cells sorted from blood. This receptor was taken from a woman between 50 and 59 years old in good health. J is TRBJ1-1 and V is TRBV29-1; TRBD1 might be the D (5 bases). The CDR3 coding sequence is TGCAGCACCCCTGGTGCGGGGGAATTTGAAGCTTTCTTT. This gives the protein CSTPGAGEFEAFF. Full variable domain (remainder filled in from reference TRBV29-1 and TRBJ1-1): SAVISQKPSRDICQRGTSLTIQCQVDSQVTMMFWYRQQPGQSLTLIATANQGSEATYESGFVIDKFPISRPNLTFSTLTVSNMSPEDSSIYLCSTPGAGEFEAFFGQGTRLTVV.